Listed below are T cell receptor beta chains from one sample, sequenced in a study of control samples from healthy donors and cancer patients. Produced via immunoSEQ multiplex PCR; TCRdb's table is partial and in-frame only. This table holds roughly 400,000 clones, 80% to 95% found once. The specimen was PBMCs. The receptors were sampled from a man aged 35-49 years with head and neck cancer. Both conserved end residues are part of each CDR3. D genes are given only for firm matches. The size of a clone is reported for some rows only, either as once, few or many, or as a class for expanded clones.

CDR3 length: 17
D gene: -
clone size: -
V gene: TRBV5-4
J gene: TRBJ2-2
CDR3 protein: CASSLGQGVRTPGELFF
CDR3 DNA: TGTGCCAGCAGCTTGGGTCAGGGTGTGAGAACTCCCGGGGAGCTGTTTTTT

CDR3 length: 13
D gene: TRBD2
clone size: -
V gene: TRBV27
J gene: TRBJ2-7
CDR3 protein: CATRTSGSHEQYF
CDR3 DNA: TGTGCCACTCGGACTAGCGGGAGCCACGAGCAGTACTTC

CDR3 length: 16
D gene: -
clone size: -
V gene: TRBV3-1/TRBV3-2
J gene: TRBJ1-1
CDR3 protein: CASSQDWGDANTEAFF
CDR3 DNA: TGTGCCAGCAGCCAAGATTGGGGTGATGCGAACACTGAAGCTTTCTTT

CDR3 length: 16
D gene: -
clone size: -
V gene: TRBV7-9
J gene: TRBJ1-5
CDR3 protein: CASSPAGRGENQPQHF
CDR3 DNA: TGTGCCAGCAGCCCTGCTGGCCGTGGTGAGAATCAGCCCCAGCATTTT

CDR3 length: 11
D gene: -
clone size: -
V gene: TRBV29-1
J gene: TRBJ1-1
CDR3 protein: CSVSAELEAFF
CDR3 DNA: TGCAGCGTCTCGGCCGAGCTTGAAGCTTTCTTT

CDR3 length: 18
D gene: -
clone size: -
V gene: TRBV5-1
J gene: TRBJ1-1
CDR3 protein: CASSTHRGSGEMNTEAFF
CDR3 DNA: TGCGCCAGCAGCACCCACCGGGGGTCAGGTGAAATGAACACTGAAGCTTTCTTT

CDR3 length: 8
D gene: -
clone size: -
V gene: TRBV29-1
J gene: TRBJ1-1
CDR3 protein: CSADEAFF
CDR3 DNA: TGCAGCGCCGATGAAGCTTTCTTT

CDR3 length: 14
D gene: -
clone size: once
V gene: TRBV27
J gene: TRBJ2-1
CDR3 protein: CASSLVLRRNEQFF
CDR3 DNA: TGTGCCAGCAGTTTGGTCCTGAGGAGGAATGAGCAGTTCTTC

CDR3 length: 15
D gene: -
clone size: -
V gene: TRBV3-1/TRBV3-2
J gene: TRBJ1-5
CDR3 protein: CASSQDQGWNQPQHF
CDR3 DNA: TGTGCCAGCAGCCAGGACCAAGGGTGGAATCAGCCCCAGCATTTT

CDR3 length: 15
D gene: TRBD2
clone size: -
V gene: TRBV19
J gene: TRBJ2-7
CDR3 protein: CASSSKAGGRYEQYF
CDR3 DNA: TGTGCCAGTAGTTCCAAAGCGGGAGGGAGATACGAGCAGTACTTC

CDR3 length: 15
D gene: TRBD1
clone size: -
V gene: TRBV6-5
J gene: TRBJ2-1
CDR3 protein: CASRGQGALFDEQFF
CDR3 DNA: TGTGCCAGCAGGGGACAGGGGGCCCTGTTCGATGAGCAGTTCTTC

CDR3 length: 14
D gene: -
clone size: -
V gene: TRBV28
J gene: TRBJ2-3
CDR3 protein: CASSDTRRADTQYF
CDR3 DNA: TGTGCCAGCAGTGATACTAGAAGGGCAGATACGCAGTATTTT

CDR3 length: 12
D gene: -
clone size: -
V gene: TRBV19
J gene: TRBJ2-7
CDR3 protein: CATRDSSYEQYF
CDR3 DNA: TGTGCCACAAGGGACTCCTCCTACGAGCAGTACTTC

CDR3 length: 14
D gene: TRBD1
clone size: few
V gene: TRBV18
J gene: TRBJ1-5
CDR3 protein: CASSQTGRNQPQHF
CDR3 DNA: TGTGCCAGCTCCCAGACAGGGAGGAATCAGCCCCAGCATTTT

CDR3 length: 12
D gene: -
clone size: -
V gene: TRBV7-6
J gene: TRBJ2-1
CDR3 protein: CASSLASNEQFF
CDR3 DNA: TGTGCCAGCAGCTTAGCGTCAAATGAGCAGTTCTTC

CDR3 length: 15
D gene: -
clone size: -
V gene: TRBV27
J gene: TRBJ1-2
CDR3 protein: CASSLERGVGYGYTF
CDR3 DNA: TGTGCCAGCAGTTTAGAGCGCGGGGTTGGTTATGGCTACACCTTC

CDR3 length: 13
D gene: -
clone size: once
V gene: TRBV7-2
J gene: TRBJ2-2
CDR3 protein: CASSLDWTGELFF
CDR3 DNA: TGTGCCAGCAGCTTAGACTGGACCGGGGAGCTGTTTTTT

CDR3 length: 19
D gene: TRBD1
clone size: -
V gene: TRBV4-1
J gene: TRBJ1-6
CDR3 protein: CASSQERTGSSSYNSPLHF
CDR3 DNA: TGCGCCAGCAGCCAAGAGAGGACAGGGTCCAGCTCCTATAATTCACCCCTCCACTTT

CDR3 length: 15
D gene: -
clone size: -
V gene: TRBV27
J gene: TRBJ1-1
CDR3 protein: CASSQSLQGNTEAFF
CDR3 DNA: TGTGCCAGCAGTCAATCGCTCCAGGGGAACACTGAAGCTTTCTTT

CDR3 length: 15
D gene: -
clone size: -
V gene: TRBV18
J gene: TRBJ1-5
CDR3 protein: CASSPLAGSNQPQHF
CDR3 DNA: TGTGCCAGCTCACCTTTGGCGGGTAGCAATCAGCCCCAGCATTTT

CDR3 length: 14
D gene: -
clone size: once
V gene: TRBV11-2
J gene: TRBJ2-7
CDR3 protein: CASSPTSPSYEQYF
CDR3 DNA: TGTGCCAGCAGCCCCACTTCACCGTCCTACGAGCAGTACTTC

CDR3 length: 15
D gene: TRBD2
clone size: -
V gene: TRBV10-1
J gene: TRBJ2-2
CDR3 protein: CASSVGGGYTGELFF
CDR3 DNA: TGCGCCAGCAGTGTAGGCGGGGGATACACCGGGGAGCTGTTTTTT

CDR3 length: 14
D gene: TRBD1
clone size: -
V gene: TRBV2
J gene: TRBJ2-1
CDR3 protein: CASKRDRPFNEQFF
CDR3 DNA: TGTGCCAGCAAAAGGGACAGGCCATTCAATGAGCAGTTCTTC

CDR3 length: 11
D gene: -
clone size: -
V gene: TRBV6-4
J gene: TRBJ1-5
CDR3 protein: CASSGNQPQHF
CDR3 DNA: TGTGCCAGCAGTGGAAATCAGCCCCAGCATTTT

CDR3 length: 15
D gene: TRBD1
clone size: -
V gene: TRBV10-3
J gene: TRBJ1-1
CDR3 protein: CAISASTGEATEAFF
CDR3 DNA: TGTGCCATCAGCGCCTCGACAGGGGAAGCGACTGAAGCTTTCTTT

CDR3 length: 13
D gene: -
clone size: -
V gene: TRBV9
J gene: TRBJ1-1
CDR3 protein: CASSVGGWGEAFF
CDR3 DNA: TGTGCCAGCAGCGTAGGGGGCTGGGGTGAAGCTTTCTTT

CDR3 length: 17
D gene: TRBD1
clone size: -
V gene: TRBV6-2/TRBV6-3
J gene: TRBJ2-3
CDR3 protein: CASSYRMEDRRTDTQYF
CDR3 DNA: TGTGCCAGCAGTTACCGGATGGAGGACAGGCGGACAGATACGCAGTATTTT

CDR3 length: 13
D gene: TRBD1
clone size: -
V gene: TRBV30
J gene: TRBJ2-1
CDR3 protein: CAWEDRAYNEQFF
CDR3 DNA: TGTGCCTGGGAGGACAGGGCCTACAATGAGCAGTTCTTC

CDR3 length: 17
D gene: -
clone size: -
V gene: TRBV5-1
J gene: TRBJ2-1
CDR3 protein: CASSLGWGGAGGNEQFF
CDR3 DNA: TGCGCCAGCAGCTTGGGGTGGGGGGGGGCCGGCGGAAATGAGCAGTTCTTC

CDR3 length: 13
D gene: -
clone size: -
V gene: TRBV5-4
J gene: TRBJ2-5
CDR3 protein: CASSPQVQETQYF
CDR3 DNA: TGTGCCAGCAGCCCCCAGGTACAAGAGACCCAGTACTTC

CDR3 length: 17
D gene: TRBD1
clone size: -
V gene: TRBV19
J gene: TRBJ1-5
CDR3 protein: CASSNRTGGLINQPQHF
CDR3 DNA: TGTGCCAGTAGCAACCGGACAGGGGGCTTGATCAATCAGCCCCAGCATTTT

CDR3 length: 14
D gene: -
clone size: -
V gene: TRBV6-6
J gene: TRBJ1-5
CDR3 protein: CASRKLLGNQPQHF
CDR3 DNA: TGTGCCAGCAGGAAACTCTTGGGGAATCAGCCCCAGCATTTT

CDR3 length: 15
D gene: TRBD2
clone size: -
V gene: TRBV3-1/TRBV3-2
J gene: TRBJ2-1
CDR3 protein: CASSSTSGFYNEQFF
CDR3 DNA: TGTGCCAGCAGCTCTACTAGCGGGTTCTACAATGAGCAGTTCTTC

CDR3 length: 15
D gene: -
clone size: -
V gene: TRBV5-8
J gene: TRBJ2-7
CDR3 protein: CASSLTGFASYEQYF
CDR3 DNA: TGTGCCAGCAGCTTGACAGGCTTCGCATCCTACGAGCAGTACTTC

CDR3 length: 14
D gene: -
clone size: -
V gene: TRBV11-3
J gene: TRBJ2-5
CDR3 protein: CASSLARGIEAQYF
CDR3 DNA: TGTGCCAGCAGCTTAGCTAGGGGAATCGAGGCCCAGTACTTC

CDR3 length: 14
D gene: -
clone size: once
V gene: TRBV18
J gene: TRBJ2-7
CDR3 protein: CASSPIRDSYEQYF
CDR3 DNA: TGTGCCAGCTCACCAATTAGGGACTCCTACGAGCAGTACTTC